Sequencing of this T cell receptor (beta chain) was carried out in a study of blood T cell repertoires in COVID-19. As for the study in general: Italy, Spain and the United States were the sources of the convalescent and acute COVID-19 samples. PBMCs, B-cell-depleted T cells, or T cells provided the cDNA or gDNA that made up the material.

In the original analysis: Estimation of nucleated cell counts was performed using reference gene primer amplification. Profiling relied on immunoSEQ multiplex PCR, and the TCRdb table lists in-frame clones only, not all of them. That table gives V, J and clone size, and the DNA gave D and trimming. The data hold tens of thousands of clones, with 75% to 90% observed a single time. This clone has just one count. V lost 3 bases and J 2 bases, leaving 16 bases between the germline ends. The CDR3 is made up of 17 amino acids. CDR1 is MDHEN, CDR2 SYDVKM, per germline. This chain links TRBV28 with TRBJ1-4; D is undetermined. The source material was peripheral blood. The receptor was isolated from an elderly man with acute or convalescent COVID-19. CDR3 in amino acids: CASSFVELVQTNEKLFF. The DNA for the CDR3 is TGTGCCAGCAGTTTCGTGGAGCTCGTCCAGACTAATGAAAAACTGTTTTTT.